Listed below are T cell receptor beta chains from one sample, sequenced in a study of neoadjuvant anti-PD-1 for oral cavity cancer. Produced via immunoSEQ multiplex PCR; TCRdb's table is partial and in-frame only. The sample consists of fewer than 90,000 clones, approximately 84% of them appearing once. Sample: PBMCs, taken before nivolumab (anti-PD-1) treatment. Receptors originate from a person aged 35-79 years with oral cavity squamous cell carcinoma. Both conserved end residues are part of each CDR3. The D gene is left open where the match is weak. Not all rows give a size; the values are once, few, many and, for expanded clones, a class.

j_call	cdr3_length	d_call	v_call	clone_size	cdr3_nt	cdr3_aa
TRBJ2-7	13	NA	TRBV29-1	NA	TGCAGCGTTTCGGCACTAGCAGAAGACTTGGAGTACTTC	CSVSALAEDLEYF
TRBJ1-4	14	NA	TRBV10-3	NA	TGTGCCATCAGTGAGACCAGGGGTAAAGAAAAACTGTTTTTT	CAISETRGKEKLFF
TRBJ1-2	15	TRBD1	TRBV15	NA	TGTGCCACCAGCAATACCGGACAGGCGGTATACGGCTACACCTTC	CATSNTGQAVYGYTF
TRBJ1-3	14	NA	TRBV10-3	NA	TGTGCCATCACCACGGATCGTTCTGGAAACACCATATATTTT	CAITTDRSGNTIYF
TRBJ2-2	15	NA	TRBV27	NA	TGTGCCAGCAGTTTCACACTCGCGAACACCGGGGAGCTGTTTTTT	CASSFTLANTGELFF
TRBJ2-3	15	TRBD2	TRBV5-1	NA	TGCGCCAGCAGCTTGGAGCGGGGGAGCACAGATACGCAGTATTTT	CASSLERGSTDTQYF
TRBJ1-1	15	NA	TRBV5-6	NA	TGTGCCAGCAGCTTTTTACATGGCAGGGACACTGAAGCTTTCTTT	CASSFLHGRDTEAFF
TRBJ1-4	16	NA	TRBV9	few	TGTGCCAGCAGCCCACTCCCACGGACGACTAATGAAAAACTGTTTTTT	CASSPLPRTTNEKLFF
TRBJ1-1	13	NA	TRBV5-1	once	TGCGCCAGCAGCTTGGGGGTGAACACTGAAGCTTTCTTT	CASSLGVNTEAFF
TRBJ2-1	15	NA	TRBV9	NA	TGTGCCAGCAGCGTAGGACGGGAGTTTAAGGATGAGCAGTTCTTC	CASSVGREFKDEQFF
TRBJ2-7	15	TRBD1	TRBV27	NA	TGTGCCAGCAGTACCCCCGGGACAGGCTCCTACGAGCAGTACTTC	CASSTPGTGSYEQYF
TRBJ1-1	12	NA	TRBV29-1	NA	TGCAGCGTTGATCGGGCAGGGACTGAAGCTTTCTTT	CSVDRAGTEAFF
TRBJ1-2	14	NA	TRBV28	NA	TGTGCCAGCAGTTCAGGCAGCGCGCCGTGGGGCTACACCTTC	CASSSGSAPWGYTF
TRBJ2-3	14	NA	TRBV10-3	NA	TGTGCCAGCCAGCAAGACAGAGCCACAGATACGCAGTATTTT	CASQQDRATDTQYF
TRBJ1-4	13	NA	TRBV19	NA	TGTGCCAGTAGCGACAGAATGCGGGAAAAACTGTTTTTT	CASSDRMREKLFF
TRBJ2-2	14	NA	TRBV6-1	NA	TGTGCCAGCAGTATACACGGGCTCACCGGGGAGCTGTTTTTT	CASSIHGLTGELFF
TRBJ2-3	15	TRBD1	TRBV5-1	NA	TGCGCCAGCAGCCCCTGGACAGGGGAGGCAGATACGCAGTATTTT	CASSPWTGEADTQYF
TRBJ1-2	15	TRBD1	TRBV6-4	NA	TGTGCCAGCAGCGAGTTCGGGTTTACAGGGGGCGGCTACACCTTC	CASSEFGFTGGGYTF
TRBJ2-5	16	NA	TRBV4-1	NA	TGCGCCAGCAGCCAAGGTTCGAGGGGTGGGTGGGAGACCCAGTACTTC	CASSQGSRGGWETQYF
TRBJ2-1	16	NA	TRBV9	few	TGTGCCAGCAGCGCCCTGGGGGGAAGTGAGTTAGATGAGCAGTTCTTC	CASSALGGSELDEQFF
TRBJ2-1	17	TRBD2	TRBV7-2	NA	TGTGCCAGCAGCCAAGGGAGCGGGACTGGGGGATACAATGAGCAGTTCTTC	CASSQGSGTGGYNEQFF
TRBJ2-7	15	NA	TRBV6-1	NA	TGTGCCAGCAGTGGGCAGGTCCCCAGCTCCTACGAGCAGTACTTC	CASSGQVPSSYEQYF
TRBJ2-5	16	TRBD2	TRBV19	NA	TGTGCCAGTAGTATCCCAGGACTAGCAGGCGGCCAGACCCAGTACTTC	CASSIPGLAGGQTQYF
TRBJ1-1	14	NA	TRBV5-4	NA	TGTGCCAGCAGCTCGATACAGGTGAACACTGAAGCTTTCTTT	CASSSIQVNTEAFF
TRBJ1-2	15	NA	TRBV19	NA	TGTGCCAGTAGTATGGGGGCCGGGGCGGTCTATGGCTACACCTTC	CASSMGAGAVYGYTF
TRBJ2-7	18	TRBD1	TRBV28	NA	TGTGCCAGCAGTCTGACTACCGTTGGGACAGGGGTCTCCTACGAGCAGTACTTC	CASSLTTVGTGVSYEQYF
TRBJ2-1	15	TRBD2	TRBV5-1	NA	TGCGCCAGCAGCTTGATGCGGGAGGGCCAACATGAGCAGTTCTTC	CASSLMREGQHEQFF
TRBJ2-7	15	NA	TRBV6-6	NA	TGTGCCAGCAGTTACGATCGGACTACGAGCGACGAGCAGTACTTC	CASSYDRTTSDEQYF
TRBJ2-2	19	TRBD2	TRBV6-1	NA	TGTGCCAGCAGTGAAGGGGTAAAGGGACTAGCGGGAAGGACCGGGGAGCTGTTTTTT	CASSEGVKGLAGRTGELFF
TRBJ1-4	12	NA	TRBV6-1	NA	TGTGCCAGCAGTGAAGTAGTTGAAAAACTGTTTTTT	CASSEVVEKLFF
TRBJ2-7	13	TRBD1	TRBV19	NA	TGTGCCAGCGCTTCCGGGACAGGAGGCGAGCAGTACTTC	CASASGTGGEQYF
TRBJ2-3	15	NA	TRBV13	few	TGTGCCAGCAGCCGAGGTAGGGGGGGGACAGATACGCAGTATTTT	CASSRGRGGTDTQYF
TRBJ1-2	12	NA	TRBV6-5	NA	TGTGCCAGCAGGATAGGCGACTATGGCTACACCTTC	CASRIGDYGYTF
TRBJ2-1	15	NA	TRBV4-1	NA	TGCGCCAGCAGCCAAGACCTCAGACGTATTACAATTTTGTTCTTC	CASSQDLRRITILFF
TRBJ2-2	17	TRBD1	TRBV7-3	NA	TGTGCCAGCAGCTTACGGGCCGGGACAGGGACCACCGGGGAGCTGTTTTTT	CASSLRAGTGTTGELFF
TRBJ1-2	18	TRBD1	TRBV28	NA	TGTGCCAGCAGCGCCACCGGGACAGGGGGAGGTGGAGGCTATGGCTACACCTTC	CASSATGTGGGGGYGYTF
TRBJ2-3	14	TRBD1	TRBV2	NA	TGTGCCAGCAGGGAAAGGGACAGCCCAGATACGCAGTATTTT	CASRERDSPDTQYF
TRBJ2-7	13	NA	TRBV5-1	NA	TGCGCCAGCAGCTTGGCCGGAGGTCGCGAGCAGTACTTC	CASSLAGGREQYF
TRBJ2-2	14	NA	TRBV5-1	NA	TGCGCCAGCAGCTTGGACCCTAAGACCGGGGAGCTGTTTTTT	CASSLDPKTGELFF
TRBJ2-6	16	NA	TRBV5-5	NA	TGTGCCAGCAGCTTGTTAGGGGGTCCTGGGGCCAACGTCCTGACTTTC	CASSLLGGPGANVLTF
TRBJ2-4	20	TRBD2	TRBV6-1	once	TGTGCCAGCAGTGAAAATGGTGTTAGCGGGAGGGCCGGGGCCGAAAACATTCAGTACTTC	CASSENGVSGRAGAENIQYF
TRBJ2-1	12	NA	TRBV7-3	NA	TGTGCCAGCAGCCGCGTATCTGGTGAGCAGTTCTTC	CASSRVSGEQFF